One sample yielded the 2 T cell receptor beta chains listed below, sequenced in a study of blood T cell repertoires in COVID-19. The method was immunoSEQ multiplex PCR; TCRdb's version includes in-frame clones alone and lacks a portion of them. The sample consists of under 65,000 clones, around nine tenths of them appearing once. Sequenced: peripheral blood. The receptors derive from a man in his 60s with acute or convalescent COVID-19.

The chain is built from TRBV5-4 and TRBJ2-7; TRBD2 agrees at 7 bases. V was clipped by 4 bases and J by 6 bases; unmatched bases: 7. Germline V gives CDR1 SGHNT, CDR2 YYREEE (reference sequence). CDR3 length equals 13 residues. CDR3 bases: TGTGCCAGCAGCGTAAGCGGGACTCGCGAGCAGTACTTC. Protein: CASSVSGTREQYF.

The rearrangement uses TRBV13 and TRBJ2-7; TRBD2 aligns across 8 bases. Germline CDR1 PRHDT, CDR2 FYEKMQ (reference sequence). With 4 bases clipped from V and 9 bases from J, the junction kept 17 bases outside the gene matches. The CDR3 has 16 amino acids. The CDR3 nucleotides read TGTGCCAGCAGCTCGGAAGGAGCGGGAGAGGATACTAGGCAGTACTTC. Amino acids: CASSSEGAGEDTRQYF.